This TCR beta chain stems from a study of CD8 T cells in ankylosing spondylitis. This CDR3 has 16 amino acids. The V end lost 5 bases, the J end lost 1 base, and 17 bases lay between the germline ends. CDR1 and CDR2 (germline): MNHEY, SMNVEV (reference sequence). TCRdb re-called the 5' RACE reads with MiXCR, one entry per CDR3 protein. The sample includes a few hundred thousand distinct CDR3 sequences, 18% seen only once; the top ten take around 30%. Whole-study findings and limits: Researchers report that disease-linked clones proved CD8+ and relatively rare in peripheral blood. Made up of fewer than 10 highly homologous variants, a TCR beta motif appeared characteristic of ankylosing spondylitis blood.

This clonotype was seen more than once but under ten times. Its target is unknown. The sequencing input was blood, either unsorted or a sorted T cell fraction (not recorded which). The receptor's source is a male donor with ankylosing spondylitis or in good health (not recorded which). The chain combines TRBV27 with TRBJ2-5, with D maybe TRBD2 (7 bases). This CDR3 is CASSPYREGGQETQYF. As DNA, the CDR3 is TGTGCCAGCAGTCCGTACAGGGAGGGTGGCCAAGAGACCCAGTACTTC.